This is a list of T cell receptor beta chains from one sample in a study of T cells in Graves' hyperthyroidism and ophthalmopathy. TCRdb redid the calling of the multiplex PCR reads with MiXCR, one entry per CDR3 protein. The sample yields about 640,000 distinct CDR3 sequences, around 20% seen once. Sequencing used blood. The receptor source for this set is a man in his thirties or forties with Graves' ophthalmopathy. CDR3s include the opening cysteine and the closing phenylalanine or tryptophan. The D gene is left open where the match is weak. Size values are once, few and many counts, or a class for expanded clones, and some rows have none.

CAPVGAGVANEQFF | TGTGCCCCGGTCGGGGCGGGAGTAGCAAATGAGCAGTTCTTC | TRBJ2-1 | TRBV24-1 | few | TRBD2
CASSQERVVTF | TGCGCCAGCAGCCAAGAAAGGGTGGTTACCTTC | TRBJ1-2 | TRBV4-1 | many | NA
CASSLSGQGGTGELFF | TGTGCCAGCAGTCTATCTGGACAGGGGGGAACCGGGGAGCTGTTTTTT | TRBJ2-2 | TRBV28 | NA | TRBD1
CAISPGQGSLDLMNTEAFF | TGTGCCATCAGTCCCGGTCAGGGGTCCTTAGATCTCATGAACACTGAAGCTTTCTTT | TRBJ1-1 | TRBV10-3 | few | NA
CASSSLTGGEVGIQYF | TGTGCCAGCAGCTCGTTGACAGGGGGCGAGGTCGGCATTCAGTACTTC | TRBJ2-4 | TRBV7-9 | few | TRBD1
CASSRGQKGTAFF | TGTGCCAGCAGCCGGGGACAAAAAGGGACAGCTTTCTTT | TRBJ1-1 | TRBV7-2 | many | NA
CASSPGQGRGGELFF | TGTGCCAGCAGCCCGGGACAGGGTCGGGGCGGGGAGCTGTTTTTT | TRBJ2-2 | TRBV5-4 | NA | TRBD1
CASSEERYGFGAGELFF | TGTGCCAGCAGTGAAGAGCGGTATGGTTTTGGAGCCGGGGAGCTGTTTTTT | TRBJ2-2 | TRBV2 | few | NA
CATKDGASEQYF | TGTGCCACAAAGGACGGGGCATCCGAGCAGTACTTC | TRBJ2-7 | TRBV6-1 | few | NA
CASSFAPSDSLAGGRETQYF | TGTGCCAGCAGTTTCGCCCCCTCCGACTCACTAGCGGGAGGGCGGGAGACCCAGTACTTC | TRBJ2-5 | TRBV28 | many | TRBD2
CASSPSAGGDTGELFF | TGTGCCAGCAGCCCGAGCGCGGGAGGGGACACCGGGGAGCTGTTTTTT | TRBJ2-2 | TRBV3-1 | NA | TRBD2
CAIRLRDSSNEQFF | TGTGCCATCCGTCTCCGGGACTCTTCCAATGAGCAGTTCTTC | TRBJ2-1 | TRBV10-3 | few | NA